Each of the 9 T cell receptor beta chains below was sequenced from the same sample in a study of blood T cell repertoires in COVID-19. The table came from immunoSEQ multiplex PCR; TCRdb's copy has only in-frame clones and leaves some out. The data contain 97,000 or so clones, around 90% of them seen just once; the ten biggest clones take up around 2%. Sequenced input: peripheral blood. The receptors were sampled from a woman aged 50 to 60 with COVID-19, enrolled during active disease.

The genes are TRBV4-1 and TRBJ1-1; D remains unclear. Germline assignment: CDR1 MGHRA and CDR2 YSYEKL. The CDR3 loop spans 15 amino acids. V was shortened by 0 bases and J by 8 bases, with 16 bases between the two germline ends. In DNA form, the CDR3 reads TGCGCCAGCAGCCAAGAAGGATCAATTGGCGGCGAAGCTTTCTTT. Residues: CASSQEGSIGGEAFF.

V gene TRBV19 combines with J gene TRBJ1-1, with D tentatively TRBD1 (5 bases). The length of the CDR3 is 16 residues. The V end lost 0 bases, the J end lost 2 bases, and 13 bases lay between the germline ends. Germline V lookup: CDR1 LNHDA, CDR2 SQIVND (reference sequence). CDR3 nucleotides: TGTGCCAGTAGTATAGAATCGACAGCCCTAAACACTGAAGCTTTCTTT. Amino acids: CASSIESTALNTEAFF.

The V and J genes are TRBV27 and TRBJ1-1; TRBD1 matches 8 bases. V trimming: 5 bases; J trimming: 9 bases; junction bases outside the gene matches: 20. The germline gives CDR1 MNHEY, CDR2 SMNVEV (reference sequence). This CDR3 has 17 amino acids. CDR3 nucleotides: TGTGCCAGCAGTAGAACTGGACAGGGATATTTCGGCGCGAAAGCTTTCTTT. Its translation: CASSRTGQGYFGAKAFF.

This rearrangement joins TRBV11-3 to TRBJ2-7; tentative D call: TRBD2 (6 bases). Germline V gene sequence: CDR1 SGHNT, CDR2 YENEEA. The germline V and J ends were trimmed by 5 bases and 0 bases, with 14 bases remaining between them. This CDR3 has 15 amino acids. The chain's CDR3 is CASSEWGGASYEQYF. The CDR3 nucleotides read TGTGCCAGCAGCGAGTGGGGCGGGGCCTCCTACGAGCAGTACTTC.

The chain employs TRBV15 and TRBJ1-2; tentative D call: TRBD1 (6 bases). The CDR3 sequence is 15 residues long. Trimming left V 0 bases short and J 4 bases short, with 12 bases between. The germline V gene has CDR1 LNHNV and CDR2 YYDKDF (reference sequence). As DNA, the CDR3 is TGTGCCACCAGCAGAGATCTGGGACAAGGCTATGGCTACACCTTC. Protein product: CATSRDLGQGYGYTF. The complete variable domain, with remaining parts taken from reference TRBV15 and TRBJ1-2, reads DAMVIQNPRYQVTQFGKPVTLSCSQTLNHNVMYWYQQKSSQAPKLLFHYYDKDFNNEADTPDNFQSRRPNTSFCFLDIRSPGLGDTAMYLCATSRDLGQGYGYTFGSGTRLTVV.

The table lists this clone with a count of one. The chain recombines TRBV19 with TRBJ2-1; 9 nucleotides line up with TRBD2. Trimming at V came to 3 bases and at J to 4 bases, leaving 7 bases not matched to a gene. This CDR3 comprises 16 residues. Germline CDR1 is LNHDA and CDR2 is SQIVND (reference sequence). CDR3: CASSMAAGGKYNEQFF. The CDR3 DNA is TGTGCCAGTAGTATGGCAGCGGGGGGTAAATACAATGAGCAGTTCTTC.

As DNA, the CDR3 is TGTGCCAGCAGAAAACAGGGAGCGTCTGGCTACACCTTC. Amino acids: CASRKQGASGYTF. The rearrangement links TRBV6-5 to TRBJ1-2, with D possibly TRBD1 on 6 matching bases. The germline V and J ends were trimmed by 6 bases and 7 bases, with 15 bases remaining between them. This CDR3 region has 13 residues. In germline, CDR1 is MNHEY, CDR2 SVGAGI.

The chain uses TRBV5-1 and TRBJ1-6; weak D call: TRBD1 (5 bases). V was trimmed by 3 bases and J by 10 bases, leaving 11 bases between them. CDR3 length equals 13 residues. Germline lookup yields CDR1 SGHRS and CDR2 YFSETQ. In DNA, the CDR3 is TGCGCCAGCAGCTCAGGGTTTGAGTCACCCCTCCACTTT. Encoded protein: CASSSGFESPLHF.

This chain uses TRBV18 with TRBJ2-1, with 13 bases lining up with TRBD2. Looked up from germline, CDR1 is KGHSH and CDR2 is LQKENI. The V segment lost 1 base and the J segment 8 bases; nucleotides outside the gene matches: 5. CDR3 length: 16 amino acids. The CDR3 reads CASSPQLAGGPDEQFF. The CDR3 DNA reads as TGTGCCAGCTCACCACAACTAGCGGGGGGGCCGGATGAGCAGTTCTTC.